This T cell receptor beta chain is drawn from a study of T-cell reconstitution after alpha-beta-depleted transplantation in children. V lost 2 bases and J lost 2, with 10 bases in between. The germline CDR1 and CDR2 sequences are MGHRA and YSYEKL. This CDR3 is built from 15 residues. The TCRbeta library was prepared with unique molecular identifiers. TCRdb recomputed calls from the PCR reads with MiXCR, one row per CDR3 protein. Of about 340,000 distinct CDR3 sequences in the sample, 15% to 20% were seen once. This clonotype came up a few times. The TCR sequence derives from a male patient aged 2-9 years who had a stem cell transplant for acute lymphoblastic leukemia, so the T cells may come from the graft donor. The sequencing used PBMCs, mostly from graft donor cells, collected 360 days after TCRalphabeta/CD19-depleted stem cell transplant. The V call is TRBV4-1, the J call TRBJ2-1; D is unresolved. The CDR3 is CASSQPWGPYNEQFF. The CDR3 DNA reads TGCGCCAGCAGCCAACCCTGGGGTCCCTACAATGAGCAGTTCTTC.